The 27 T cell receptor beta chains below come from one sample, sequenced in a study of blood T cell repertoires in COVID-19. Clones were sequenced by immunoSEQ multiplex PCR, and TCRdb holds only the in-frame ones, with some missing. The profile covers some 68,000 clones, with roughly 88% appearing a single time and around 0.52% taken by the ten largest. Sequences were obtained from peripheral blood. These receptors were taken from a man aged 50-60 years with COVID-19, enrolled during active disease.

This clone showed up just once. The chain joins TRBV30 to TRBJ1-1, with D perhaps matching TRBD1 (6 bases). The CDR3 totals 13 residues. From germline, CDR1 is GTSNPN and CDR2 SVGIG (reference sequence). The CDR3 bases are TGTGCGGGGGCCCGAGGGATGAACACTGAAGCTTTCTTT. It encodes CAGARGMNTEAFF. The full variable domain, its missing parts supplied by reference TRBV30 and TRBJ1-1, is SQTIHQWPATLVQPVGSPLSLECTVEGTSNPNLYWYRQAAGRGLQLLFYSVGIGQISSEVPQNLSASRPQDRQFILSSKKLLLSDSGFYLCAGARGMNTEAFFGQGTRLTVV.

Comment on this clone: The junction and the germline gene differ at one end; a read error may be behind it. The J gene is TRBJ2-3, the V gene TRBV7-7; D may be TRBD2 (7 bases). The CDR3 totals 16 residues. Germline V gene sequence: CDR1 SSHAT, CDR2 FNYEAQ (reference sequence). The CDR3 DNA sequence: TGTGCTAGCAGCCCAAGGGGGGGGGCTGGGACAGATACGCAGTATTTT. Its protein is CASSPRGGAGTDTQYF. Variable domain in full (rest from reference TRBV7-7 and TRBJ2-3): GAGVSQSPRYKVTKRGQDVTLRCDPISSHATLYWYQQALGQGPEFLTYFNYEAQPDKSGLPSDRFSAERPEGSISTLTIQRTEQRDSAMYRCASSPRGGAGTDTQYFGPGTRLTVL.

This chain joins TRBV7-3 and TRBJ1-1, with TRBD1 matching 7 bases. The germline V gene encodes CDR1 SGHTA and CDR2 FQGTGA. The CDR3 loop spans 14 amino acids. Trimming at V came to 2 bases and at J to 5 bases, leaving 5 bases not matched to a gene. The CDR3 sequence is CASSLVSTGTEAFF. CDR3 bases: TGTGCCAGCAGCTTAGTTTCGACAGGGACTGAAGCTTTCTTT.

The chain couples TRBV11-2 to TRBJ2-7; 8 positions agree with TRBD1. The CDR3 length is 14 residues. The germline V gene has CDR1 SGHAT and CDR2 FQNNGV. J lost 2 bases, V lost 4 bases, and 4 bases had no gene match. The CDR3 protein is CASSSLQGAYEQYF. The CDR3 bases are TGTGCCAGCAGCTCACTACAGGGGGCCTACGAGCAGTACTTC.

The chain uses TRBV7-9 and TRBJ1-1; possible D gene TRBD1, 6 bases. The length of the CDR3 is 15 residues. From germline, CDR1 is SEHNR and CDR2 FQNEAQ (reference sequence). V was trimmed by 1 base and J by 1 base, leaving 10 bases between them. The CDR3 protein is CASSLVGGQNTEAFF. CDR3 in DNA: TGTGCCAGCAGCTTAGTAGGGGGACAGAACACTGAAGCTTTCTTT.

This chain joins TRBV20-1 and TRBJ1-1; no clear D gene. V lost 3 bases, J lost 4 bases, and 6 bases lay in between. Germline V gene lookup returns CDR1 DFQATT and CDR2 SNEGSKA (reference sequence). The CDR3 is 11 amino acids. Here the CDR3 reads CSARRITEAFF. The CDR3 nucleotides are TGCAGTGCTAGGCGGATCACTGAAGCTTTCTTT.

The rearrangement uses TRBV7-9 and TRBJ2-3; D gene uncertain. The CDR3 spans 13 residues. V lost 11 bases and J lost 6, with 18 bases in between. Germline V gives CDR1 SEHNR, CDR2 FQNEAQ (reference sequence). The CDR3 region is CAGETGASDTQYF. The CDR3 coding sequence is TGTGCCGGTGAAACTGGAGCCTCCGATACGCAGTATTTT. Supplemented by reference TRBV7-9 and TRBJ2-3, the full variable domain reads DTGVSQNPRHKITKRGQNVTFRCDPISEHNRLYWYRQTLGQGPEFLTYFQNEAQLEKSRLLSDRFSAERPKGSFSTLEIQRTEQGDSAMYLCAGETGASDTQYFGPGTRLTVL.

The CDR3 is CASTREAGVTNYGYTF. As DNA, the CDR3 is TGTGCCAGCACCCGGGAGGCAGGGGTTACTAACTATGGCTACACCTTC. This chain connects TRBV2 to TRBJ1-2; weak D call: TRBD1 (6 bases). The CDR3 is made up of 16 amino acids. V lost 7 bases to trimming and J lost 0 bases, with 18 bases between them. Germline CDR1 is SNHLY and CDR2 is FYNNEI.

The chain recombines TRBV30 with TRBJ1-5; 7 bases are a match to TRBD1. The germline V gene encodes CDR1 GTSNPN and CDR2 SVGIG (reference sequence). The CDR3 length is 12 residues. The V gene end was trimmed by 6 bases and the J gene end by 5 bases; junction bases not matched to a gene: 4. As DNA, the CDR3 is TGTGCCTGTTCACAGGGGTATCAGCCCCAGCATTTT. It translates to CACSQGYQPQHF.

The chain links TRBV28 to TRBJ2-3; no reliable D call. Trimming pared 5 bases from V and 4 bases from J, leaving 10 bases between. The CDR3 totals 13 residues. Germline V gene data show CDR1 as MDHEN and CDR2 as SYDVKM. This chain's CDR3 is CASSPGSPDTQYF. In DNA, the CDR3 is TGTGCCAGCAGTCCAGGTTCCCCAGATACGCAGTATTTT.

The chain has TRBV6-5 and TRBJ1-5; unclear D gene. With 8 bases removed from V and 1 base from J, the gap between germline ends came to 12 bases. The CDR3 covers 14 residues. CDR1 is MNHEY, CDR2 SVGAGI, per germline. The CDR3 sequence: CASREGGSNQPQHF. The CDR3 DNA follows: TGTGCCAGCCGGGAGGGTGGGAGCAATCAGCCCCAGCATTTT.

This clone was counted once. V is TRBV19 and J is TRBJ1-6, with 7 nucleotides matching TRBD1. The CDR3 covers 13 residues. Trimming removed 5 bases from V and 8 bases from J; junction bases left unmatched: 3. CDR1 is LNHDA, CDR2 SQIVND, per germline (reference sequence). Written as DNA, the CDR3 is TGTGCCAGTAGTGGAGGGGGCGATTCACCCCTCCACTTT. It is translated as CASSGGGDSPLHF.

The V gene is TRBV5-1, the J gene TRBJ1-5, with D perhaps matching TRBD1 (6 bases). Deletions cut 0 bases from V and 4 bases from J, with 14 bases between. CDR3 length: 16 amino acids. CDR1 SGHRS and CDR2 YFSETQ come from the germline V gene. The CDR3 protein is CASSLGPGERNQPQHF. The CDR3 DNA follows: TGCGCCAGCAGCTTGGGGCCAGGGGAACGAAATCAGCCCCAGCATTTT.

The V call is TRBV5-8, the J call TRBJ2-3; D unclear. Germline V gives CDR1 SGHTS, CDR2 YDEGEE. Trimming took off 7 bases at V and 5 bases at J, with 11 bases between the two ends. This CDR3 comprises 12 residues. The CDR3 loop reads CASSRSGDTQYF. The CDR3 DNA reads as TGTGCCAGCTCCAGATCGGGAGATACGCAGTATTTT.

The CDR3 nucleotides are TGCGCCAGCAGTGTCCGTAACACAGATACGCAGTATTTT. Translating gives CASSVRNTDTQYF. The rearrangement joins TRBV5-1 to TRBJ2-3; D remains ambiguous. The CDR3 runs 13 residues. Trimming took off 5 bases at V and 2 bases at J, with 9 bases between the two ends. Germline CDR1 and CDR2: SGHRS and YFSETQ.

The CDR3 reads CASSHLDRGYGYGYTF. CDR3 nucleotide sequence: TGTGCCAGCAGCCACCTGGACAGGGGGTACGGCTATGGCTACACCTTC. The genes are TRBV3-1 (or the pseudogene TRBV3-2) and TRBJ1-2, with 10 bases aligning to TRBD1. Germline V CDR1 and CDR2: LGHDT, YNNKEL (reference sequence). CDR3 length equals 16 residues. V was clipped by 3 bases and J by 4 bases; unmatched bases: 8.

The chain joins TRBV5-4 to TRBJ1-2, with D possibly matching TRBD1 (6 bases). The CDR3 loop spans 13 amino acids. The germline V gene encodes CDR1 SGHNT and CDR2 YYREEE (reference sequence). The V end lost 4 bases, the J end lost 6 bases, and 13 bases lay between the germline ends. The DNA for the CDR3 is TGTGCCAGCAGCCGAAACAGGGAAGATGGCTACACCTTC. Protein sequence: CASSRNREDGYTF.

The chain recombines TRBV6-6 with TRBJ2-1; D is perhaps TRBD2 (5 bases). The CDR3 sequence is 18 residues long. Trimming removed 5 bases at V and 6 bases at J, with 26 bases between. Germline V lookup: CDR1 MNHNY, CDR2 SVGAGI (reference sequence). The CDR3 spells CASSPTLGSPQRGNEQFF. In DNA form, the CDR3 reads TGTGCCAGCAGTCCAACCCTCGGGTCCCCCCAACGGGGCAATGAGCAGTTCTTC.

V usage is TRBV5-4 and J usage is TRBJ1-4; 9 bases are shared with TRBD1. CDR1 and CDR2 from the germline V gene are SGHNT and YYREEE (reference sequence). After removal of 3 bases from V and 3 bases from J, the junction contained 3 bases not matched to a gene. This CDR3 spans 15 amino acids. CDR3 sequence: CASSSGTGSNEKLFF. The CDR3 nucleotides are TGTGCCAGCAGCTCCGGGACAGGGTCTAATGAAAAACTGTTTTTT.

The V call is TRBV4-2, the J call TRBJ2-7, with D possibly being TRBD1 (6 bases). The CDR3 has 12 amino acids. The germline V and J ends were trimmed by 3 bases and 4 bases, with 7 bases remaining between them. The germline gives CDR1 LGHNA, CDR2 YNFKEQ. Here the CDR3 reads CASSQDSYEQYF. In nucleotides, the CDR3 is TGTGCCAGCAGCCAGGACAGTTACGAGCAGTACTTC.

The CDR3 region is CASSRLAGAGASSYNEQFF. In DNA, the CDR3 is TGTGCCAGCAGTAGACTAGCGGGAGCAGGGGCCAGCTCCTACAATGAGCAGTTCTTC. This chain joins TRBV6-4 and TRBJ2-1; 12 nucleotides match TRBD2. Trimming at V came to 5 bases and at J to 0 bases, leaving 11 bases not matched to a gene. The CDR3 has 19 amino acids. Per the germline V gene, CDR1 is MRHNA and CDR2 is SNTAGT.

This clone was seen just once. This chain links TRBV6-4 with TRBJ2-1; TRBD2 might be the D (5 bases). This CDR3 is 13 amino acids long. Per germline, CDR1 MRHNA and CDR2 SNTAGT. Trimming took 5 bases from V and 7 from J, leaving 12 bases between them. CDR3 protein: CASSPDGLNEQFF. CDR3 DNA: TGTGCCAGCAGTCCCGACGGACTGAATGAGCAGTTCTTC.

V and J are TRBV5-5 and TRBJ2-4, with 7 positions matching TRBD1. V trimming: 2 bases; J trimming: 0 bases; junction bases outside the gene matches: 5. The CDR3 is made up of 16 amino acids. Germline loops: CDR1 SGHKS, CDR2 YYEKEE (reference sequence). The chain's CDR3 is CASSFDRALAKNIQYF. DNA of the CDR3: TGTGCCAGCAGCTTTGACAGGGCTCTAGCCAAAAACATTCAGTACTTC.

The chain recombines TRBV15 with TRBJ2-3; 12 nucleotides align to TRBD2. The CDR3 has 17 amino acids. Trimming cost V 3 bases and J 5 bases; bases outside gene matches: 9. Germline-derived CDR1 and CDR2 are LNHNV and YYDKDF (reference sequence). Here the CDR3 reads CATSSAGLAGSGDTQYF. Written as DNA, the CDR3 is TGTGCCACCAGCAGCGCGGGACTAGCGGGCTCCGGAGATACGCAGTATTTT.

The V and J genes are TRBV2 and TRBJ1-6; 7 bases are shared with TRBD1. V lost 5 bases to trimming and J lost 10 bases; unmatched junction nucleotides: 14. This CDR3 has 16 residues. CDR1 SNHLY and CDR2 FYNNEI come from the germline V gene. In DNA, the CDR3 is TGTGCCAGCAGTACGACAGGGCTCCTTGACAGGTCACCCCTCCACTTT. This sequence encodes CASSTTGLLDRSPLHF.

The rearrangement joins TRBV19 to TRBJ1-5; 8 bases align to TRBD1. Per the germline V gene, CDR1 is LNHDA and CDR2 is SQIVND (reference sequence). Losses at the gene ends were 2 bases for V and 6 bases for J; bases not matched to a gene: 9. This CDR3 is built from 16 residues. CDR3 sequence reads: CASSISPSQGAQPQHF. The CDR3 coding sequence is TGTGCCAGTAGTATATCCCCGAGTCAGGGGGCTCAGCCCCAGCATTTT.

This clone was found a few times. The gene calls are TRBV30 and TRBJ1-1, with TRBD1 matching 9 bases. The V segment lost 6 bases and the J segment 5 bases; nucleotides outside the gene matches: 7. From germline, CDR1 is GTSNPN and CDR2 SVGIG (reference sequence). This CDR3 is 13 amino acids long. In DNA form, the CDR3 reads TGTGCCTGCTCACAGGGGGCTGGTACTGAAGCTTTCTTT. It yields the protein CACSQGAGTEAFF.